Sequencing of this T cell receptor beta chain was carried out in a study of STAT5B mutations in CD4+ large granular lymphocyte leukemia. The study, taken as a whole, reports: TRBV06-family usage was enriched in top patient clones (8/27) versus controls (2/35). CD4-sorted patient repertoires seemed more clonal than healthy CD4+ repertoires.

For this clone: Its antigen is still unknown.

The CDR3 contains 14 residues. CDR1 and CDR2 (germline): SGHTA, FQGNSA. V gave up 10 bases and J gave up 6 bases; unmatched junction bases: 11. The protocol was immunoSEQ multiplex PCR, while the TCRdb copy is restricted to in-frame clones and leaves out a portion. Here the sample spans about 20,000 clones, around 78% being singletons. This TCR derives from a human donor in good health. Material: CD4+ T cells from blood buffy coats. This chain uses TRBV7-2 with TRBJ1-2, with 10 nucleotides matching TRBD1. The CDR3 DNA follows: TGTGCCACCGCGACAGGGGGCGGGTATGATGGCTACACCTTC. Its protein product is CATATGGGYDGYTF.